This T cell receptor beta chain was identified during a study of beta chain features in type 1 diabetes. As for the study in general: Summed over all samples, the examined sorted cells came to roughly 110,000,000.

General study findings and limits: High TCR expression in some cells could lead to their over-representation in cDNA sequencing.

Expressed TCRB transcripts were sequenced because the isolated RNA had all been reverse transcribed beforehand. TCRdb's copy holds only in-frame clones and misses some; the assay was immunoSEQ multiplex PCR. The profile shows around 500,000 clones, over 9.5% of them singletons. Points on this clone: No antigen is known for it.

The CDR3 contains 15 residues. V was trimmed by 2 bases and J by 7 bases, leaving 12 bases between them. CDR1 is MNHEY and CDR2 is SMNVEV in the germline V gene (reference sequence). The sample taken for sequencing was naive CD4+ T cells from blood. The chain joins TRBV27 to TRBJ1-6, with no clear D. The TCR was taken from a woman between 18 and 30 years old in good health. The DNA for the CDR3 is TGTGCCAGCAGTTTAGTGGGGTTGGGGAATTCACCCCTCCACTTT. It is translated as CASSLVGLGNSPLHF.